The present entry profiles one T cell receptor beta chain with its context. Its antigen is undetermined. This specimen belongs to a study of CD4 T cells in relation to SARS-CoV-2 and coronaviruses. Study findings and constraints: Compared with monoreactive clones, crossreactive clones showed significantly weaker SARS-CoV-2 expansion. Crossreactivity was assessed only for spike protein, not other viral proteins.

Per the germline V gene, CDR1 is MDHEN and CDR2 is SYDVKM. The V and J ends lost 5 bases and 9 bases, in that order; junction bases with no gene match: 6. This CDR3 spans 14 amino acids. Assay used: immunoSEQ multiplex PCR; TCRdb lists only in-frame clones, some missing. The sample lists about 60,000 clones; about 95% were seen once. The unexposed donors gave CD4+ T cells in about 2011-2018, prior to COVID-19. Cryopreserved PBMCs were CD4-enriched, then split into naive and memory cells. This TCR derives from a human donor in good health. V is TRBV28 and J is TRBJ1-6; 8 bases are a match to TRBD1. The sequenced sample was naive CD4+ T cells from PBMCs. Subset noted: naive CD4+ T cells isolated by negative enrichment. The CDR3 reads CASSEDRAASPLHF. The CDR3 region has the DNA TGTGCCAGCAGTGAGGACAGGGCGGCTTCACCCCTCCACTTT.